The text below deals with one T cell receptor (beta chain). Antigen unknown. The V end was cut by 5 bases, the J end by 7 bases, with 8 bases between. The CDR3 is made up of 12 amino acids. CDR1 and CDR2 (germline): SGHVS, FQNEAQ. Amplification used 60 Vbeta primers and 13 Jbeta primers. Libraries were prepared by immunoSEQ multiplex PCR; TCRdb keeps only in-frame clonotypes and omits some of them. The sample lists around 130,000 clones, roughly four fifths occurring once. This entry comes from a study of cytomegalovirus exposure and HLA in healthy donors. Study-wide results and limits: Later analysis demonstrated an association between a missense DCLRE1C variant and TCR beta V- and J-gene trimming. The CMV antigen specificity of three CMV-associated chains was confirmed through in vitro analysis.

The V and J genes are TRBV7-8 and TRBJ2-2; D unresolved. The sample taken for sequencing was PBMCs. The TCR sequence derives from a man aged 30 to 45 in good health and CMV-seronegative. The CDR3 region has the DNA TGTGCCAGCAGCCCGTTCCGCGGGGAGCTGTTTTTT. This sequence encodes CASSPFRGELFF.